This entry describes one TCR beta chain. Antigen specificity is unknown. The CDR3 loop spans 17 amino acids. Unmatched junction bases numbered 15, after V lost 3 bases and J lost 5 bases. Germline V gene data show CDR1 as MDHEN and CDR2 as SYDVKM. This sample is part of a study of T cell repertoires in cytomegalovirus infection. Overall study: Public TCR beta signatures indicated both CMV infection and matching HLA type. Study-level points and caveats: The cumulative frequency of public TCR beta families identified carriers of CMV plus the relevant HLA.

TCRdb analysed the reads with MiXCR anew, one entry per CDR3 protein. Here the sample spans 250,000 or so distinct CDR3 sequences, roughly 12% being singletons. The rearrangement links TRBV28 to TRBJ2-7, with 8 bases matching TRBD1. This receptor was taken from a human donor in good health (CMV status not recorded). Some clones in this sample may be carry-over from other donors' samples. Sequenced material: PBMCs. DNA of the CDR3: TGTGCCAGCAGTTTGGAGGGATGGGGACAGGAGCACCACGAGCAGTACTTC. It encodes CASSLEGWGQEHHEQYF. Variable domain in full (rest from reference TRBV28 and TRBJ2-7): DVKVTQSSRYLVKRTGEKVFLECVQDMDHENMFWYRQDPGLGLRLIYFSYDVKMKEKGDIPEGYSVSREKKERFSLILESASTNQTSMYLCASSLEGWGQEHHEQYFGPGTRLTVT.